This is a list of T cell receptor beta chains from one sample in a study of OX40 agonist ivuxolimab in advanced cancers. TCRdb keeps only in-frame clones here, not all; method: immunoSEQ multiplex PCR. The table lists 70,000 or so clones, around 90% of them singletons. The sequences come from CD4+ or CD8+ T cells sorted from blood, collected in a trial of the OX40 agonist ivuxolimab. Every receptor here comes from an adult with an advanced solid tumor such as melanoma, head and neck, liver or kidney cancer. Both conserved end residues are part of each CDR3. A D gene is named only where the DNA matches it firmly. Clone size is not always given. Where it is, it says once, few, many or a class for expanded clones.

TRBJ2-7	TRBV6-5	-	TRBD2	CAILSGTSGTYEQYF	TGTGCCATACTTTCCGGGACTAGCGGGACCTACGAGCAGTACTTC
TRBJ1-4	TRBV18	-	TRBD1	CASSPLGQGAANEKLFF	TGTGCCAGCTCACCCCTCGGACAGGGGGCCGCTAATGAAAAACTGTTTTTT
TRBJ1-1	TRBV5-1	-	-	CASSTSGTVIEAFF	TGCGCCAGCAGCACTTCCGGGACGGTTATTGAAGCTTTCTTT
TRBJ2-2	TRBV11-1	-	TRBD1	CASSLEGAGTGELFF	TGTGCCAGCAGCTTAGAGGGGGCAGGGACCGGGGAGCTGTTTTTT
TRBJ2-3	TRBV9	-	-	CASSVGDLADRDTQYF	TGTGCCAGCAGCGTAGGGGACCTAGCCGACAGAGATACGCAGTATTTT
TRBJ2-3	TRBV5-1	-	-	CASSLLSTDTQYF	TGCGCCAGCAGCTTACTGAGCACAGATACGCAGTATTTT
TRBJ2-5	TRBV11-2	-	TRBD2	CASSSALAGGAKETQYF	TGTGCCAGCAGCTCCGCGTTAGCGGGAGGTGCGAAAGAGACCCAGTACTTC
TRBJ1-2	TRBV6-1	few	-	CASSVGALGYTF	TGTGCCAGCAGCGTCGGGGCCCTTGGCTACACCTTC
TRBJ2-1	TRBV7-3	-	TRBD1	CASSGTGGNNEQFF	TGTGCCAGCAGCGGGACAGGAGGGAACAATGAGCAGTTCTTC
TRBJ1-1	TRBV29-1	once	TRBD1	CSVGKGQSNTEAFF	TGCAGCGTAGGGAAGGGACAGAGCAACACTGAAGCTTTCTTT
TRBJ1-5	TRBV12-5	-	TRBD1	CASSIGTGVVQPQHF	TGTGCTAGTTCAATTGGGACAGGGGTGGTTCAGCCCCAGCATTTT
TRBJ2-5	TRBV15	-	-	CATSRDRGEETQYF	TGTGCCACCAGCAGAGATCGTGGGGAAGAGACCCAGTACTTC
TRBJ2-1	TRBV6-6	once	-	CASSFGQARNEQFF	TGTGCCAGCAGTTTTGGGCAGGCGAGAAATGAGCAGTTCTTC
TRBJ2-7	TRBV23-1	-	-	CASSQSDSPTGYEQYF	TGCGCCAGCAGTCAATCCGATTCCCCGACCGGGTACGAGCAGTACTTC
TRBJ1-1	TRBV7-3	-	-	CASSPGASTEAFF	TGTGCCAGCAGCCCGGGGGCCTCCACTGAAGCTTTCTTT
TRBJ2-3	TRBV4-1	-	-	CASSQERGPSTDTQYF	TGCGCCAGCAGCCAAGAGAGGGGCCCTAGCACAGATACGCAGTATTTT
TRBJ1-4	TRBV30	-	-	CAWRLNNEKLFF	TGTGCCTGGAGGCTCAATAATGAAAAACTGTTTTTT
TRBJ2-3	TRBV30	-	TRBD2	CAWRRAGATDTQYF	TGTGCCTGGAGACGAGCGGGGGCCACAGATACGCAGTATTTT
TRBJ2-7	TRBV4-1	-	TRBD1	CASSRQGPLPSYEQYF	TGCGCCAGCAGTCGACAGGGGCCCTTACCCTCCTACGAGCAGTACTTC
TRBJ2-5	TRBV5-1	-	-	CASSLGAQRQVQETQYF	TGCGCCAGCAGCTTGGGGGCCCAGCGGCAGGTTCAAGAGACCCAGTACTTC
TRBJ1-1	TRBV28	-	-	CASSLGHGGTFF	TGTGCCAGCAGTTTGGGACACGGGGGGACTTTCTTT
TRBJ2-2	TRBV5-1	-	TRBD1	CASSSQGDGAGELFF	TGCGCCAGCAGCTCTCAGGGGGATGGGGCCGGGGAGCTGTTTTTT
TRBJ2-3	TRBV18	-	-	CASSPFRRGSTDTQYF	TGTGCCAGCTCACCATTCCGTCGGGGCAGCACAGATACGCAGTATTTT
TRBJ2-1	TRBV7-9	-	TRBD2	CASSLTSGRYNEQFF	TGTGCCAGCAGCCTGACTAGCGGGAGGTACAATGAGCAGTTCTTC
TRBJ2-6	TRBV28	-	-	CASNSYSGANVLTF	TGTGCTAGCAACAGCTACTCTGGGGCCAACGTCCTGACTTTC
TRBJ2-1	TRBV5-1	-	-	CASRAGARDEQFF	TGCGCCAGCAGGGCGGGGGCGAGGGATGAGCAGTTCTTC
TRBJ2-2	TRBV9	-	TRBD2	CASSPRLAVNTGELFF	TGTGCCAGCAGCCCACGACTAGCGGTGAACACCGGGGAGCTGTTTTTT
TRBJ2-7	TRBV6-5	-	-	CASISPSQGGYEQYF	TGTGCCAGCATCTCGCCATCCCAGGGGGGTTACGAGCAGTACTTC
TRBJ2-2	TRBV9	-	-	CASSERQAPNTGELFF	TGTGCCAGCAGCGAACGACAGGCCCCGAACACCGGGGAGCTGTTTTTT
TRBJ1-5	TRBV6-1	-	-	CASSELVSVSQHF	TGTGCCAGCAGTGAATTAGTCTCCGTATCCCAGCATTTT
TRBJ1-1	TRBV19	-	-	CASSLGVPGTEAFF	TGTGCCAGTAGCCTGGGGGTCCCGGGCACTGAAGCTTTCTTT
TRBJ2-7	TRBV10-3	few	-	CAISGDYEQYF	TGTGCCATAAGTGGGGACTACGAGCAGTACTTC
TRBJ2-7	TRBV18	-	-	CASSPGGTPQRNEQYF	TGTGCCAGCTCACCAGGGGGGACACCCCAGCGGAACGAGCAGTACTTC
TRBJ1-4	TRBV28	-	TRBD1	CATGTGGNANEKLFF	TGTGCCACCGGGACAGGGGGCAACGCTAATGAAAAACTGTTTTTT